Following are 4 T cell receptor beta chains from one sample sequenced in a study of blood T cell repertoires in COVID-19. Some clones are missing from TCRdb's copy, which holds only in-frame ones; the method was immunoSEQ multiplex PCR. This table has 350,000 to 450,000 clones, 70% to 90% appearing once. The sample taken for sequencing was peripheral blood. These receptor sequences come from a woman between 40 and 50 years old with COVID-19, enrolled during active disease.

The gene calls are TRBV6-6 and TRBJ1-2; D unresolved. Germline V gene lookup returns CDR1 MNHNY and CDR2 SVGAGI (reference sequence). This CDR3 contains 11 residues. V was trimmed by 5 bases and J by 6 bases, leaving 7 bases between them. DNA of the CDR3: TGTGCCAGCAGTCCAAGCAATGGCTACACCTTC. Protein: CASSPSNGYTF.

CDR3 loop: CASSLNIQGSIRGNQPQHF. The CDR3 nucleotides are TGCGCCAGCAGCTTAAATATACAGGGGTCCATCCGTGGCAATCAGCCCCAGCATTTT. This chain joins TRBV5-1 and TRBJ1-5, with 7 bases matching TRBD1. The CDR3 contains 19 residues. Germline assignment: CDR1 SGHRS and CDR2 YFSETQ. The V segment lost 2 bases and the J segment 2 bases; nucleotides outside the gene matches: 16.

The V gene is TRBV7-9, the J gene TRBJ2-5; TRBD2 aligns across 14 bases. Germline lookup yields CDR1 SEHNR and CDR2 FQNEAQ (reference sequence). The V gene end was trimmed by 1 base and the J gene end by 5 bases; junction bases not matched to a gene: 6. The CDR3 is 17 residues long. CDR3 bases: TGTGCCAGCAGCTTAGTGACTAGCGGGAGGGCCGAGGAGACCCAGTACTTC. Protein product: CASSLVTSGRAEETQYF.

V usage is TRBV28 and J usage is TRBJ1-5; 8 bases match TRBD1. The CDR3 is made up of 15 amino acids. V gave up 5 bases and J gave up 1 base; unmatched junction bases: 4. Germline CDR1 MDHEN, CDR2 SYDVKM. The CDR3 region is CASSLRTGSNQPQHF. CDR3 DNA sequence: TGTGCCAGCAGTCTTAGGACAGGGAGCAATCAGCCCCAGCATTTT. The full variable domain, rest sourced from reference TRBV28 and TRBJ1-5, is DVKVTQSSRYLVKRTGEKVFLECVQDMDHENMFWYRQDPGLGLRLIYFSYDVKMKEKGDIPEGYSVSREKKERFSLILESASTNQTSMYLCASSLRTGSNQPQHFGDGTRLSIL.